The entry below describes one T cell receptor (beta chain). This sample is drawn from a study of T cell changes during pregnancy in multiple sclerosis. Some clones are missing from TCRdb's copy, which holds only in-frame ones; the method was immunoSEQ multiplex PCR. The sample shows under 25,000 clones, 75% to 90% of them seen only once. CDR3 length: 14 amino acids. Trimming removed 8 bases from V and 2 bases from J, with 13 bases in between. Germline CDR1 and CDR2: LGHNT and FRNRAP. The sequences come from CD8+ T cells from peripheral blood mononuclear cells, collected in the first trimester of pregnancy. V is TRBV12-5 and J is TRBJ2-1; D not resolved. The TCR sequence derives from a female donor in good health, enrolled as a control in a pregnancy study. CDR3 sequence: CASTRGVPYNEQFF. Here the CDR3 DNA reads TGTGCTAGTACCCGTGGAGTACCCTACAATGAGCAGTTCTTC.